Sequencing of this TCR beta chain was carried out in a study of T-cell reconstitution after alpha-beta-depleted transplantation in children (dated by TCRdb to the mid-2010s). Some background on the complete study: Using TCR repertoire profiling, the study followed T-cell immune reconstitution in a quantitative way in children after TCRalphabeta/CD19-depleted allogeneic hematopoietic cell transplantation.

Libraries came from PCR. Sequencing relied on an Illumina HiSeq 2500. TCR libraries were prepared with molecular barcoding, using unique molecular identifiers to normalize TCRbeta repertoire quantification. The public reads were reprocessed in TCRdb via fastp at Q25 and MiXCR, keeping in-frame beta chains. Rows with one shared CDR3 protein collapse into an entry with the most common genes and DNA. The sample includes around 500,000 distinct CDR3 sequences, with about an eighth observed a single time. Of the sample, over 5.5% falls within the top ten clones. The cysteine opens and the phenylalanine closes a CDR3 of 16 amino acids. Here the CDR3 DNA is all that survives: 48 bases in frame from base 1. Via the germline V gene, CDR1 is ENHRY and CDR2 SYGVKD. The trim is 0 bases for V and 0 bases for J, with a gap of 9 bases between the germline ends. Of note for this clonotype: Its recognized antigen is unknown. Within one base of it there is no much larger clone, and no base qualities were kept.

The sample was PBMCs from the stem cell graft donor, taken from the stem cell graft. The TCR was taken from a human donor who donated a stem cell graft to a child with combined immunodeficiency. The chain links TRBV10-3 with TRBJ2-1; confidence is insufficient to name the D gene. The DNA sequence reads TGTGCCATCAGTGAGTCGCGCGCATCCTCCTACAATGAGCAGTTCTTC. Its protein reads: CAISESRASSYNEQFF.